This T cell receptor (beta chain) derives from a study of blood T cell repertoires in COVID-19 (dated by TCRdb to 2020 to 2022). As for the study more broadly: The collaborator samples originated in the United States, Italy and Spain and spanned the acute and convalescent phases of COVID-19. The material from the prospective study consisted of cDNA or gDNA derived from T cells, B-cell-depleted T cells, or PBMCs. Subjects who had been exposed to COVID-19, were actively infected with it, or had recovered from it provided the deeply sampled blood TCRbeta repertoires that made up the dataset. A freely available public database, intended as a resource for researchers studying the immune response to SARS-CoV-2, is where the repertoires were released. The samples were drawn from two sources: the first 160 participants of the ongoing ImmuneRACE study, and 1,254 subjects contributed by 6 global collaborators. The sample metadata nearly always contained a de-identified subject ID, COVID-19 status, age in years and sex. Where available, HLA class I and class II types were taken from metadata supplied by the sample provider and were not determined by assay-based typing. General study outcomes and caveats: The amount of clinical and demographic metadata varied by source and participant and was provided uncurated.

Another Seattle source contributed samples from volunteer blood donors who had recovered from COVID-19. Collaborating institutions collected whole blood in K2EDTA tubes following their own protocols. For TCRbeta analysis, collaborator samples were shipped as frozen whole blood, as isolated PBMCs, or as DNA extracted from either sample type. TCRbeta CDR3 regions were amplified from genomic DNA using the immunoSEQ Assay, a bias-controlled multiplex PCR. Concerning the study's data processing: The number of nucleated cells in each sample was estimated by amplification of reference gene primers within the assay. Sequence reads were collapsed and filtered to measure the absolute abundance of every unique TCRbeta CDR3 rearrangement. For each sample, productive Simpson clonality was calculated as the square root of Simpson's diversity index across productive rearrangements. In TCRdb, the immuneACCESS table is reduced to in-frame sequences with V and J assigned. These tables do not hold every clone; where another copy was compared, an unresolved V gene accounts for under half, and the others remain unexplained. V and J calls and clone size follow that table, whereas D and trimming were derived from the DNA. Across this sample there are 250,000 or so clones, with approximately 89% seen only once. The ten most abundant clones make up 4% to 5% of the sample.

Looking up the germline V gene (reference sequence) yields CDR1 PRHDT and CDR2 FYEKMQ. The trim is 5 bases for V and 7 bases for J, with a gap of 14 bases between the germline ends. From its cysteine to its phenylalanine, the CDR3 spans 13 amino acids. Only the CDR3 portion is preserved as DNA: 39 bases, with reading frame beginning at the first base. This clone was observed a single time. The specificity of this receptor is unknown. No quality values exist for individual bases; no much larger clone is one base distant. The V and J genes are TRBV13 and TRBJ1-2; TRBD1 is a possible D gene, resting on 6 matching bases. The sequenced sample consisted of peripheral blood. The receptor was isolated from a middle-aged woman who had recovered from COVID-19. CDR3 protein: CASSLGRGGGYTF. At the DNA level, the sequence is TGTGCCAGCAGCCTGGGGAGAGGGGGTGGCTACACCTTC.